Listed below are T cell receptor beta chains from one sample, sequenced in a study of early T cells in non-severe SARS-CoV-2 infection. TCRdb independently ran MiXCR on the 5' RACE reads; one entry per CDR3 protein. The sample carries roughly 81,000 distinct CDR3 sequences, 12% recorded once. Sequencing was carried out using whole blood. The receptors here all came from an adult who was a healthcare worker with PCR-confirmed SARS-CoV-2 infection or an uninfected control (not recorded which). CDR3s include the opening cysteine and the closing phenylalanine or tryptophan. A D gene is named only where the DNA matches it firmly. The size of a clone is reported for some rows only, either as once, few or many, or as a class for expanded clones.

cdr3_aa: CASSRGVDGYTF; cdr3_nt: TGTGCCAGCAGCCGAGGGGTGGATGGCTACACCTTC; d_call: -; clone_size: many; j_call: TRBJ1-2; v_call: TRBV11-2
cdr3_aa: CASSPRGSGESQTQYF; cdr3_nt: TGTGCCAGCAGCCCCCGGGGGAGCGGTGAGAGCCAGACCCAGTACTTC; d_call: -; clone_size: -; j_call: TRBJ2-5; v_call: TRBV9
cdr3_aa: CASTPTGLTWDEQYF; cdr3_nt: TGTGCCAGCACTCCTACAGGGCTGACGTGGGACGAGCAGTACTTC; d_call: -; clone_size: -; j_call: TRBJ2-7; v_call: TRBV6-6
cdr3_aa: CASSLAESSYNEQFF; cdr3_nt: TGCGCCAGCAGCTTGGCGGAAAGCTCCTACAATGAGCAGTTCTTC; d_call: -; clone_size: few; j_call: TRBJ2-1; v_call: TRBV5-1
cdr3_aa: CATSRGLGGNNEQFF; cdr3_nt: TGTGCCACCAGCAGAGGGTTAGGGGGTAACAATGAGCAGTTCTTC; d_call: -; clone_size: many; j_call: TRBJ2-1; v_call: TRBV15
cdr3_aa: CASSPWAGSSYEQYF; cdr3_nt: TGTGCCAGCTCACCATGGGCGGGGAGCTCCTACGAGCAGTACTTC; d_call: -; clone_size: few; j_call: TRBJ2-7; v_call: TRBV18
cdr3_aa: CAISTGSGSNEKLFF; cdr3_nt: TGTGCCATCAGCACAGGGTCCGGCTCTAATGAAAAACTGTTTTTT; d_call: -; clone_size: few; j_call: TRBJ1-4; v_call: TRBV10-3
cdr3_aa: CASSPGGQDHGYGYTF; cdr3_nt: TGCGCCAGCAGCCCCGGCGGGCAGGATCATGGCTATGGCTACACCTTC; d_call: -; clone_size: many; j_call: TRBJ1-2; v_call: TRBV4-1
cdr3_aa: CSVGGVMAKNIQYF; cdr3_nt: TGCAGCGTGGGGGGGGTGATGGCCAAAAACATTCAGTACTTC; d_call: TRBD2; clone_size: -; j_call: TRBJ2-4; v_call: TRBV29-1
cdr3_aa: CASSADQFF; cdr3_nt: TGTGCCAGCAGCGCGGACCAGTTCTTC; d_call: -; clone_size: -; j_call: TRBJ2-1; v_call: TRBV9
cdr3_aa: CASSNRDLQETQYF; cdr3_nt: TGTGCCAGCAGCAACCGGGACTTACAAGAGACCCAGTACTTC; d_call: -; clone_size: -; j_call: TRBJ2-5; v_call: TRBV6-2/TRBV6-3
cdr3_aa: CASSPTGTENPYYSNQPQHF; cdr3_nt: TGTGCCAGCAGTCCAACCGGGACGGAAAACCCCTACTATAGCAATCAGCCCCAGCATTTT; d_call: -; clone_size: few; j_call: TRBJ1-5; v_call: TRBV12-3/TRBV12-4
cdr3_aa: CSARDLEGGGYGYTF; cdr3_nt: TGCAGTGCTAGAGATCTGGAGGGGGGAGGCTATGGCTACACCTTC; d_call: -; clone_size: -; j_call: TRBJ1-2; v_call: TRBV20-1
cdr3_aa: CASSFQGMGQETQYF; cdr3_nt: TGTGCCAGCAGCTTCCAGGGGATGGGCCAAGAGACCCAGTACTTC; d_call: -; clone_size: -; j_call: TRBJ2-5; v_call: TRBV11-2
cdr3_aa: CASSYGGGAETQYF; cdr3_nt: TGTGCCAGCAGTTACGGCGGGGGGGCCGAGACCCAGTACTTC; d_call: TRBD2; clone_size: few; j_call: TRBJ2-5; v_call: TRBV28
cdr3_aa: CASSYVQGDREKLFF; cdr3_nt: TGTGCCAGCAGCTACGTGCAGGGGGATCGTGAAAAACTGTTTTTT; d_call: TRBD1; clone_size: many; j_call: TRBJ1-4; v_call: TRBV12-3/TRBV12-4
cdr3_aa: CASSPSGSVTDTQYF; cdr3_nt: TGTGCCAGCAGTCCCAGCGGGAGTGTGACAGATACGCAGTATTTT; d_call: TRBD2; clone_size: few; j_call: TRBJ2-3; v_call: TRBV7-3
cdr3_aa: CAISLDRDREETQYF; cdr3_nt: TGTGCCATCAGTCTGGACAGGGACAGGGAAGAGACCCAGTACTTC; d_call: TRBD1; clone_size: -; j_call: TRBJ2-5; v_call: TRBV10-3
cdr3_aa: CASSLGVSNQPQHF; cdr3_nt: TGTGCCAGCAGTCTCGGAGTCAGCAATCAGCCCCAGCATTTT; d_call: -; clone_size: many; j_call: TRBJ1-5; v_call: TRBV7-8
cdr3_aa: CASSEEGTGLGNNEQFF; cdr3_nt: TGTGCCAGCAGTGAAGAGGGGACGGGACTAGGGAACAATGAGCAGTTCTTC; d_call: TRBD2; clone_size: -; j_call: TRBJ2-1; v_call: TRBV6-1
cdr3_aa: CSAVTGGGSPLHF; cdr3_nt: TGCAGTGCTGTAACAGGGGGCGGATCACCCCTCCACTTT; d_call: TRBD1; clone_size: many; j_call: TRBJ1-6; v_call: TRBV20-1
cdr3_aa: CASSAPEQFF; cdr3_nt: TGTGCCAGCAGTGCTCCTGAGCAGTTCTTC; d_call: -; clone_size: once; j_call: TRBJ2-1; v_call: TRBV6-1
cdr3_aa: CASISGQPTYEQYF; cdr3_nt: TGTGCCAGCATCTCGGGACAACCGACCTACGAGCAGTACTTC; d_call: -; clone_size: -; j_call: TRBJ2-7; v_call: TRBV25-1
cdr3_aa: CASSHIGPRYEQYF; cdr3_nt: TGTGCCAGCAGCCACATCGGACCGAGGTACGAGCAGTACTTC; d_call: -; clone_size: many; j_call: TRBJ2-7; v_call: TRBV11-2
cdr3_aa: CASSGPSGRAQQYF; cdr3_nt: TGTGCCAGCAGCGGACCTAGCGGGAGGGCTCAGCAGTACTTC; d_call: TRBD2; clone_size: many; j_call: TRBJ2-7; v_call: TRBV7-9
cdr3_aa: CASRIGTGGHLEAFF; cdr3_nt: TGTGCCAGCAGAATCGGGACAGGAGGGCATCTCGAAGCTTTCTTT; d_call: TRBD1; clone_size: few; j_call: TRBJ1-1; v_call: TRBV12-3/TRBV12-4
cdr3_aa: CASSLAFSQETQYF; cdr3_nt: TGCGCCAGCAGCCTAGCTTTCTCCCAAGAGACCCAGTACTTC; d_call: -; clone_size: -; j_call: TRBJ2-5; v_call: TRBV4-1
cdr3_aa: CASSQDWGQGEFF; cdr3_nt: TGTGCCAGCAGCCAAGATTGGGGACAGGGGGAGTTCTTC; d_call: TRBD1; clone_size: many; j_call: TRBJ2-1; v_call: TRBV3-1
cdr3_aa: CASSLWGHGYTF; cdr3_nt: TGTGCCAGCAGTTTATGGGGGCATGGCTACACCTTC; d_call: -; clone_size: -; j_call: TRBJ1-2; v_call: TRBV12-3/TRBV12-4
cdr3_aa: CASSDGQDSNQPQHF; cdr3_nt: TGTGCCAGCAGCGACGGACAGGACAGCAATCAGCCCCAGCATTTT; d_call: TRBD1; clone_size: -; j_call: TRBJ1-5; v_call: TRBV7-8
cdr3_aa: CASSQGQGTGPYEQYF; cdr3_nt: TGTGCCAGCAGCCAAGGGCAGGGGACGGGTCCCTACGAGCAGTACTTC; d_call: -; clone_size: many; j_call: TRBJ2-7; v_call: TRBV3-1
cdr3_aa: CASSLARSSEAFF; cdr3_nt: TGTGCCAGCAGTTTAGCGCGGAGCAGTGAAGCTTTCTTT; d_call: -; clone_size: many; j_call: TRBJ1-1; v_call: TRBV12-3/TRBV12-4
cdr3_aa: CASSHLTSGGLNTQYF; cdr3_nt: TGTGCCAGCAGCCACCTGACTAGCGGGGGGCTGAATACGCAGTATTTT; d_call: TRBD2; clone_size: few; j_call: TRBJ2-3; v_call: TRBV11-2
cdr3_aa: CASSLTPLGLAGKDEQFF; cdr3_nt: TGTGCCAGCAGCCTTACCCCACTGGGGTTAGCGGGAAAGGATGAGCAGTTCTTC; d_call: TRBD2; clone_size: many; j_call: TRBJ2-1; v_call: TRBV3-1
cdr3_aa: CASSLVSTPGQNYEQYF; cdr3_nt: TGCGCCAGCAGCTTGGTATCTACTCCGGGACAGAATTACGAGCAGTACTTC; d_call: TRBD1; clone_size: few; j_call: TRBJ2-7; v_call: TRBV5-1